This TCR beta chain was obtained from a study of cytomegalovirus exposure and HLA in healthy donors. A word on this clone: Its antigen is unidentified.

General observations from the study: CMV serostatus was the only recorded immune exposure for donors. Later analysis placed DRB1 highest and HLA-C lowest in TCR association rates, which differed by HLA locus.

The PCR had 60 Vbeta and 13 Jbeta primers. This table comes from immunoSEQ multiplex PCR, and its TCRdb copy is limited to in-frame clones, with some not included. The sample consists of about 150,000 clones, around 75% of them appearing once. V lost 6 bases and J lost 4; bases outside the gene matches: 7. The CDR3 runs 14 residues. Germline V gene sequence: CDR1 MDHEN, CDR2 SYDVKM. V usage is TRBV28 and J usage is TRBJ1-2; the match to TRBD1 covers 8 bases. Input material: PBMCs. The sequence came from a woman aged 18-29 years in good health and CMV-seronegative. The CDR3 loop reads CASSPMDRVYGYTF. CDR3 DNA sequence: TGTGCCAGCAGCCCGATGGACAGGGTCTATGGCTACACCTTC.